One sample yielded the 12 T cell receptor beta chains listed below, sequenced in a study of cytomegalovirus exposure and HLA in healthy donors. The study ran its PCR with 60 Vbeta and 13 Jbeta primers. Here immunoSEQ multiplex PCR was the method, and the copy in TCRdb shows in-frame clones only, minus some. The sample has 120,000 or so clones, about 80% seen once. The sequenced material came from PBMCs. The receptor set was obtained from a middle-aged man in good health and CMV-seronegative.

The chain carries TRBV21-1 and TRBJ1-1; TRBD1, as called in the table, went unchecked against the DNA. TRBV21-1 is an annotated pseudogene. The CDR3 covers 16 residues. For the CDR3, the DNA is TGTGCCAGCAGCAGGGGACCGACAGGGGCGTGGACTGAAGCTTTCTTT. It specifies CASSRGPTGAWTEAFF.

The CDR3 nucleotides read TGTGCCAGCAGTGAAGCGCTTATGGGACTAGCCACAGATACGCAGTATTTT. This sequence encodes CASSEALMGLATDTQYF. The chain joins TRBV6-1 to TRBJ2-3; 9 bases line up with TRBD2. CDR1 and CDR2 from the germline V gene are MNHNS and SASEGT. This CDR3 is 17 amino acids long. V shed 0 bases and J 2 bases; nucleotides not matched to a gene: 6.

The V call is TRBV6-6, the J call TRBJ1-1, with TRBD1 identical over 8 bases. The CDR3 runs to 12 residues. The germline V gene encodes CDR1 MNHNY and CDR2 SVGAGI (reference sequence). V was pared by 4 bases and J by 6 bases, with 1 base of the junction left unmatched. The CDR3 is CASSSGGPEAFF. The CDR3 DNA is TGTGCCAGCAGTTCAGGGGGCCCTGAAGCTTTCTTT.

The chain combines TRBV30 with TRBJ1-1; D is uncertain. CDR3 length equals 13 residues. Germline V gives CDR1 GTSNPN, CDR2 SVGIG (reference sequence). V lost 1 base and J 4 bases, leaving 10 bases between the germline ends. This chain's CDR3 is CAWSDVSGTEAFF. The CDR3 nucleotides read TGTGCCTGGAGTGATGTGAGTGGCACTGAAGCTTTCTTT.

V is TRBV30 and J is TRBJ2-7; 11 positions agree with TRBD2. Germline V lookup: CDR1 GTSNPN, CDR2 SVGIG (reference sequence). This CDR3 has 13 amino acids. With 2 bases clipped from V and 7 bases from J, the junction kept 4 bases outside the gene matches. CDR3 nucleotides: TGTGCCTGGAGTACTAGCGGGGGTGGGGAGCAGTACTTC. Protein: CAWSTSGGGEQYF.

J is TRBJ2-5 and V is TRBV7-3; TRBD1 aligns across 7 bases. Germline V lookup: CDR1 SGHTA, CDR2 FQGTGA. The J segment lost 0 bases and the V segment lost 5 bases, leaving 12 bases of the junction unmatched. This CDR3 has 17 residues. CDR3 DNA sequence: TGTGCCAGCAGCAACCTCCGGGACAGAAGTAACCAAGAGACCCAGTACTTC. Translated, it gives CASSNLRDRSNQETQYF.

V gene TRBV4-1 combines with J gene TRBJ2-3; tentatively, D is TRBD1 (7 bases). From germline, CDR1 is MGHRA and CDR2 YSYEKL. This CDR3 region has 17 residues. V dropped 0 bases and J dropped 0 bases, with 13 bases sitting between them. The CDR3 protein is CASSQDRTGLSTDTQYF. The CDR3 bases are TGCGCCAGCAGCCAAGACCGGACAGGACTAAGCACAGATACGCAGTATTTT.

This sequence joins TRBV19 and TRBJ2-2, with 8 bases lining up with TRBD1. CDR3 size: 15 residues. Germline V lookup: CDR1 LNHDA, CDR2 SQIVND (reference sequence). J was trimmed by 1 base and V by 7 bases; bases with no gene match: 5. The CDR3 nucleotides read TGTGCCAGTACCCCGGGACAGGTGAACACCGGGGAGCTGTTTTTT. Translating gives CASTPGQVNTGELFF.

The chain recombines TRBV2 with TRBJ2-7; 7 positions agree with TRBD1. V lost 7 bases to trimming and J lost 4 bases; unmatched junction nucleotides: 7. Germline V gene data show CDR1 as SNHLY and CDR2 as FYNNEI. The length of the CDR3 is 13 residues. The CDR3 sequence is CASTLTGKYEQYF. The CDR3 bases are TGTGCCAGCACCTTGACAGGGAAGTACGAGCAGTACTTC.

CDR3 nucleotide sequence: TGTGCCAGCAGTGTAGGGGGAGGCACAGATACGCAGTATTTT. It codes for CASSVGGGTDTQYF. The V and J genes are TRBV25-1 and TRBJ2-3; tentative D call: TRBD1 (6 bases). This CDR3 has 14 amino acids. From germline, CDR1 is MGHDK and CDR2 SYGVNS. The V end was cut by 4 bases, the J end by 1 base, with 9 bases between.

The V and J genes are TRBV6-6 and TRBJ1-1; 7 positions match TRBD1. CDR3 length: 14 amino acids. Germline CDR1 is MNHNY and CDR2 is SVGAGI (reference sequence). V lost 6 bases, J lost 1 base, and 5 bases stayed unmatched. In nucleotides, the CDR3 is TGTGCCAGCAGCCAAAACAGGGGGAACACTGAAGCTTTCTTT. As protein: CASSQNRGNTEAFF.

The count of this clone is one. The CDR3 region is CASSLQQGSQHF. The CDR3 DNA follows: TGTGCCAGCAGCTTACAACAGGGATCCCAGCATTTT. V usage is TRBV7-2 and J usage is TRBJ1-5; a weak D match, TRBD1 (6 bases). This CDR3 is built from 12 residues. Germline lookup yields CDR1 SGHTA and CDR2 FQGNSA. V was cut by 2 bases and J by 11 bases, with 10 bases left in between.